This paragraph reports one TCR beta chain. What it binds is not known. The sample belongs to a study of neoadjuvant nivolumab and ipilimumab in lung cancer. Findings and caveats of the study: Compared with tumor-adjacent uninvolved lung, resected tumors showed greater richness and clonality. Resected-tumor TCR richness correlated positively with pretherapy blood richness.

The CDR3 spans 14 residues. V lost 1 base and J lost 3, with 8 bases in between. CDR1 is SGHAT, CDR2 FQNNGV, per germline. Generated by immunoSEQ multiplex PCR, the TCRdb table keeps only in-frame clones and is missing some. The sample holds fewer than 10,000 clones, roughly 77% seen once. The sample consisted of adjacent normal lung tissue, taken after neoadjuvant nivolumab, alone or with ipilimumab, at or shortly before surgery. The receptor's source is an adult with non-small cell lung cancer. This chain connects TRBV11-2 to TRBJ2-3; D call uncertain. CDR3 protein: CASSLVSGTDTQYF. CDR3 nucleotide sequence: TGTGCCAGCAGCTTAGTCAGTGGGACAGATACGCAGTATTTT.